This entry lists 3 T cell receptor beta chains sequenced from one sample in a study of cytomegalovirus exposure and HLA in healthy donors. The method was immunoSEQ multiplex PCR; TCRdb's version includes in-frame clones alone and lacks a portion of them. The sample has 200,000 or so clones, over 65% seen once; the top ten hold roughly 6.5%. Sequencing was carried out using PBMCs. Receptor source: a man in his late teens or twenties in good health and CMV-seropositive.

J is TRBJ2-5 and V is TRBV6-1, with TRBD1 matching over 8 bases. The J segment lost 4 bases and the V segment lost 9 bases, leaving 4 bases of the junction unmatched. This CDR3 has 12 amino acids. From germline, CDR1 is MNHNS and CDR2 SASEGT. DNA for the CDR3: TGTGCCAGTCACAGGGGGACAGAGACCCAGTACTTC. It codes for CASHRGTETQYF.

The chain combines TRBV7-2 with TRBJ2-7; 9 bases align to TRBD2. The CDR3 extends over 17 amino acids. The germline CDR1 and CDR2 sequences are SGHTA and FQGNSA. V lost 1 base to trimming and J lost 2 bases; unmatched junction nucleotides: 9. DNA of the CDR3: TGTGCCAGCAGCTTAGTTGGGGTTAGCGGGGGAGCCTACGAGCAGTACTTC. Amino acid sequence: CASSLVGVSGGAYEQYF.

The chain links TRBV5-1 to TRBJ2-2, with D maybe TRBD2 (6 bases). Trimming stripped 0 bases from V and 3 bases from J, with 9 bases between. This CDR3 has 15 residues. Germline CDR1 SGHRS, CDR2 YFSETQ. The CDR3 coding sequence is TGCGCCAGCAGCTTGGGACTAGTAGACACCGGGGAGCTGTTTTTT. Amino acids: CASSLGLVDTGELFF.